The 2 T cell receptor beta chains below were found in one sample sequenced in a study of shared clonotypes between healthy human individuals (dated by TCRdb to 2018 to 2021). The library relied on the immunoSEQ multiplex PCR assay. TCRdb re-hosts the immuneACCESS table, in-frame sequences only. Its copies lack some clones; in the studies checked, an unresolved V gene accounts for under half of them, and the cause for the rest is not known. The sample profile shows about 2 million clones; 85% to 95% of them were found once. The ten most abundant clones make up under 0.15% of the sample. The sample taken for sequencing was naive CD4+ T cells sorted from blood. The intended sense of this specimen's cell subset or site label: CD45RA+ positively selected. The receptors come from a man aged 18 to 30 in good health.

This rearrangement joins TRBV10-3 to TRBJ1-6, with 7 bases matching TRBD1. With V trimmed by 6 bases and J by 3 bases, 2 bases remained unmatched. Per germline, CDR1 ENHRY and CDR2 SYGVKD. The CDR3 sequence is 14 residues long. CDR3 sequence: CAISRDSYNSPLHF. The CDR3 DNA sequence: TGTGCCATCAGCCGGGACAGCTATAATTCACCCCTCCACTTT.

This chain uses TRBV12-5 with TRBJ1-1, with a possible D match to TRBD1 (5 bases). The CDR3 spans 17 residues. V lost 1 base to trimming and J lost 2 bases, with 17 bases between them. Germline CDR1 and CDR2: LGHNT and FRNRAP. The CDR3, as DNA: TGTGCTAGTGGTTTGGCTCCCCATCCCGGGGGAAACACTGAAGCTTTCTTT. It translates to CASGLAPHPGGNTEAFF.